These 24 T cell receptor beta chains originate from one sample sequenced in a study of patients and donors after allogeneic stem cell transplantation (dated by TCRdb to 2019 to 2021). Receptors were amplified or captured by RT-PCR. The data were produced on a NextSeq 550. Starting from the raw public reads, TCRdb applied fastp trimming at Q25, assembled clones with MiXCR and retained in-frame beta chains. Every CDR3 protein is listed once, alongside the most common genes and DNA of its rows. This sample is represented by some 960,000 distinct CDR3 sequences; approximately 19% of them were singletons. The ten largest make up around 5.5% of the sample. Sequenced sample: blood, either unsorted or a sorted T cell fraction (not recorded which). The source of these receptors is a human donor who was either an allogeneic HSCT recipient or a stem cell or donor lymphocyte infusion donor (not recorded which). It is not recorded whose cells these are; they may come from a transplant donor.

CDR3 coding DNA: TGTGCCAGCAGCTTAGCAGGGATCGAGACCCAGTACTTC. Translating it yields CASSLAGIETQYF. The genes are TRBV7-7 and TRBJ2-5; D uncertain. CDR3 size: 13 residues. V lost 0 bases, J lost 5 bases, and 7 bases lay in between. From germline, CDR1 is SSHAT and CDR2 FNYEAQ (reference sequence).

The rearrangement uses TRBV12-3 or TRBV12-4 and TRBJ1-6, with 7 bases aligning to TRBD1. Losses at the gene ends were 6 bases for V and 0 bases for J; bases not matched to a gene: 14. The CDR3 is 19 amino acids. This CDR3 is CASRSDRDSWSSYNSPLHF. Here the CDR3 DNA reads TGTGCCAGCAGATCAGACCGGGACAGCTGGAGCTCCTATAATTCACCCCTCCACTTT.

This clonotype was counted between two and nine times. The chain has TRBV6-1 and TRBJ2-5; no clear D. The germline V gene encodes CDR1 MNHNS and CDR2 SASEGT. This CDR3 spans 14 amino acids. V gave up 6 bases and J gave up 2 bases, with 13 bases separating them. CDR3 sequence reads: CASSHFFGQETQYF. CDR3 in DNA: TGTGCCAGCAGCCATTTCTTCGGGCAAGAGACCCAGTACTTC.

This chain uses TRBV7-9 with TRBJ2-1; maybe TRBD2 (5 bases). Deletions cut 5 bases from V and 6 bases from J, with 20 bases between. Germline lookup yields CDR1 SEHNR and CDR2 FQNEAQ (reference sequence). This CDR3 comprises 16 residues. The CDR3 nucleotides are TGTGCCAGCAGCCGCAGCGGCCTAGCATCCCGCAATGAGCAGTTCTTC. It encodes CASSRSGLASRNEQFF.

This clonotype has ten or more counts. This chain uses TRBV10-3 with TRBJ2-7; 10 bases fit TRBD2. The ends lost 1 base at V and 5 bases at J; junction bases unmatched: 11. This CDR3 is built from 17 residues. Per the germline V gene, CDR1 is ENHRY and CDR2 is SYGVKD. CDR3 sequence: CAISELALGLAGDEQYF. The CDR3 region has the DNA TGTGCCATCAGTGAGTTAGCCCTGGGCCTAGCGGGAGACGAGCAGTACTTC.

This chain links TRBV12-3 or TRBV12-4 with TRBJ2-7; TRBD2 aligns across 11 bases. The CDR3 is 17 residues long. V shed 5 bases and J 7 bases; nucleotides not matched to a gene: 16. Written as DNA, the CDR3 is TGTGCCAGCAGTCCCGGACGAAAAGGGACTAGCGGAGTTGAGCAGTACTTC. It yields the protein CASSPGRKGTSGVEQYF.

This clonotype was recorded many times. The chain carries TRBV5-1 and TRBJ2-7; perhaps TRBD2 as D (6 bases). V shed 1 base and J shed 5 bases, with 16 bases lying between them. Germline V CDR1 and CDR2: SGHRS, YFSETQ. This CDR3 spans 15 amino acids. The chain's CDR3 is CASSLRTTPGNEQYF. CDR3 bases: TGCGCCAGCAGCTTGCGGACTACCCCCGGGAACGAGCAGTACTTC.

The chain couples TRBV6-1 to TRBJ2-1; the match to TRBD2 covers 9 bases. V lost 7 bases, J lost 4 bases, and 8 bases stayed unmatched. Germline V gene lookup returns CDR1 MNHNS and CDR2 SASEGT. The CDR3 has 15 amino acids. Here the CDR3 reads CASNRSGGRYNEQFF. The DNA of the CDR3 is TGTGCCAGCAACCGAAGCGGGGGGAGGTACAATGAGCAGTTCTTC.

This clonotype has only a few counts. The V gene is TRBV6-1, the J gene TRBJ2-1, with 11 bases matching TRBD2. This CDR3 comprises 14 residues. From germline, CDR1 is MNHNS and CDR2 SASEGT. V dropped 7 bases and J dropped 9; count of bases not matched to a gene: 8. The CDR3 loop reads CASKISGRAPEQFF. The CDR3 DNA follows: TGTGCCAGCAAGATTAGCGGGAGGGCCCCTGAGCAGTTCTTC.

The chain uses TRBV27 and TRBJ2-5, with no clear D. Trimming cost V 5 bases and J 4 bases, with 8 bases left between them. The germline gives CDR1 MNHEY, CDR2 SMNVEV (reference sequence). The length of the CDR3 is 12 residues. The chain's CDR3 is CASSPIGETQYF. CDR3 in DNA: TGTGCCAGCAGTCCCATCGGAGAGACCCAGTACTTC.

This clonotype came up a few times. This sequence joins TRBV15 and TRBJ1-6; 7 nucleotides align to TRBD1. CDR3 length: 13 amino acids. Germline trimming cut 6 bases from V and 7 bases from J; bases unmatched to any gene: 3. Germline-derived CDR1 and CDR2 are LNHNV and YYDKDF (reference sequence). The DNA for the CDR3 is TGTGCCACCAGGGGCAGGGGGAATTCACCCCTCCACTTT. This translates into CATRGRGNSPLHF.

This clonotype was seen a few times. The chain uses TRBV18 and TRBJ2-5; D uncertain. This CDR3 spans 17 amino acids. Germline V gives CDR1 KGHSH, CDR2 LQKENI. Trimming took off 2 bases at V and 2 bases at J, with 18 bases between the two ends. The CDR3 DNA sequence: TGTGCCAGCTCACCAACCGGCGGTAGGATCCGGCAAGAGACCCAGTACTTC. Its protein is CASSPTGGRIRQETQYF.

The chain recombines TRBV12-3 or TRBV12-4 with TRBJ2-2, with 11 bases matching TRBD2. Unmatched junction bases numbered 2, after V lost 5 bases and J lost 0 bases. This CDR3 is built from 16 residues. CDR3 amino acids: CASSPTSGTNTGELFF. The CDR3 DNA sequence: TGTGCCAGCAGTCCGACTAGCGGGACGAACACCGGGGAGCTGTTTTTT.

The rearrangement uses TRBV10-3 and TRBJ1-6; D is unresolved. Germline V gene sequence: CDR1 ENHRY, CDR2 SYGVKD. The germline V and J ends were trimmed by 6 bases and 4 bases, with 16 bases remaining between them. This CDR3 region has 16 residues. The CDR3 nucleotides are TGTGCCATCAGATCGTCTGAATCGGGTTATAATTCACCCCTCCACTTT. Residues: CAIRSSESGYNSPLHF.

The V and J genes are TRBV29-1 and TRBJ2-1; TRBD2 matches at 7 bases. The CDR3 has 14 residues. Looked up from germline, CDR1 is SQVTM and CDR2 is ANQGSEA. V lost 1 base and J lost 3; bases outside the gene matches: 3. The CDR3, as DNA: TGCAGCGTTGAAGGGACTAGGAGCTACAATGAGCAGTTCTTC. Its protein product is CSVEGTRSYNEQFF.

This chain uses TRBV9 with TRBJ2-1, with D possibly matching TRBD2 (5 bases). The V gene lost 0 bases and the J gene lost 7 bases, with 17 bases spanning the gap. The CDR3 runs 16 residues. Germline V lookup: CDR1 SGDLS, CDR2 YYNGEE. CDR3 protein: CASSVGVGGPQNEQFF. Written as DNA, the CDR3 is TGTGCCAGCAGCGTAGGAGTTGGCGGGCCTCAGAATGAGCAGTTCTTC.

V and J are TRBV12-3 or TRBV12-4 and TRBJ1-5; D is unclear. V lost 4 bases to trimming and J lost 4 bases, with 8 bases between them. CDR3 length: 13 residues. The CDR3: CASSSNQNQPQHF. The CDR3 DNA reads TGTGCCAGCAGTTCGAACCAAAATCAGCCCCAGCATTTT.

The genes are TRBV6-1 and TRBJ2-1; TRBD1 agrees at 8 bases. This CDR3 region has 17 residues. Trimming cost V 2 bases and J 2 bases; bases outside gene matches: 8. From germline, CDR1 is MNHNS and CDR2 SASEGT. For the CDR3, the DNA is TGTGCCAGCAGTGAACTCGCCGACAGGGGCGCCTACAATGAGCAGTTCTTC. It translates to CASSELADRGAYNEQFF.

This clonotype has only a few counts. This rearrangement joins TRBV25-1 to TRBJ1-6; no clear D gene. This CDR3 spans 12 amino acids. Germline CDR1 reads MGHDK; CDR2 reads SYGVNS. The V gene lost 5 bases and the J gene lost 9 bases, with 8 bases spanning the gap. The CDR3 here is CASSRTASPLHF. In DNA form, the CDR3 reads TGTGCCAGCAGTCGCACGGCTTCACCCCTCCACTTT.

The table lists this clonotype with a few counts. This sequence joins TRBV18 and TRBJ2-5, with D possibly TRBD1 on 5 matching bases. This CDR3 comprises 16 residues. The V and J ends lost 4 bases and 0 bases respectively, with 15 bases between them. Germline CDR1 KGHSH, CDR2 LQKENI. The CDR3 region is CASSLLTGEYQETQYF. CDR3 nucleotides: TGTGCCAGCTCACTTTTAACAGGAGAGTACCAAGAGACCCAGTACTTC.

This clonotype was picked up a small number of times. The chain carries TRBV7-2 and TRBJ2-3; 9 nucleotides agree with TRBD1. The CDR3 totals 17 residues. J gave up 0 bases and V 5 bases, and 9 bases lay outside the gene matches. Germline loops: CDR1 SGHTA, CDR2 FQGNSA. CDR3: CASSPWGTGTSTDTQYF. The DNA of the CDR3 is TGTGCCAGCAGCCCCTGGGGGACAGGGACTAGCACAGATACGCAGTATTTT. The entire variable domain, with the rest obtained from reference TRBV7-2 and TRBJ2-3, is as follows: GAGVSQSPSNKVTEKGKDVELRCDPISGHTALYWYRQSLGQGLEFLIYFQGNSAPDKSGLPSDRFSAERTGGSVSTLTIQRTQQEDSAVYLCASSPWGTGTSTDTQYFGPGTRLTVL.

This clonotype was seen a few times. The J gene is TRBJ2-3, the V gene TRBV5-5; 8 bases fit TRBD1. The length of the CDR3 is 16 residues. Germline loops: CDR1 SGHKS, CDR2 YYEKEE (reference sequence). V dropped 3 bases and J dropped 0; count of bases not matched to a gene: 6. CDR3 loop: CASSSRQGTSTDTQYF. CDR3 nucleotide sequence: TGTGCCAGCAGCTCCAGACAGGGGACTAGCACAGATACGCAGTATTTT.

The chain recombines TRBV7-3 with TRBJ2-5; possible D gene TRBD1, 5 bases. Trimming left V 1 base short and J 5 bases short, with 14 bases between. CDR1 is SGHTA, CDR2 FQGTGA, per germline. This CDR3 region has 15 residues. The CDR3, as DNA: TGTGCCAGCAGCTTAAGTATAGGGGTGGGGGAGACCCAGTACTTC. This gives the protein CASSLSIGVGETQYF.

The chain is built from TRBV7-8 and TRBJ2-5, with D possibly matching TRBD1 (6 bases). Trimming cost V 2 bases and J 5 bases, with 15 bases left between them. CDR1 and CDR2 from the germline V gene are SGHVS and FQNEAQ. CDR3 length equals 15 residues. The CDR3 DNA reads TGTGCCAGCAGCTTATTGGGGGCCCGGGGTGAGACCCAGTACTTC. It is translated as CASSLLGARGETQYF. The full variable domain, its missing parts supplied by reference TRBV7-8 and TRBJ2-5, is GAGVSQSPRYKVAKRGQDVALRCDPISGHVSLFWYQQALGQGPEFLTYFQNEAQLDKSGLPSDRFFAERPEGSVSTLKIQRTQQEDSAVYLCASSLLGARGETQYFGPGTRLLVL.